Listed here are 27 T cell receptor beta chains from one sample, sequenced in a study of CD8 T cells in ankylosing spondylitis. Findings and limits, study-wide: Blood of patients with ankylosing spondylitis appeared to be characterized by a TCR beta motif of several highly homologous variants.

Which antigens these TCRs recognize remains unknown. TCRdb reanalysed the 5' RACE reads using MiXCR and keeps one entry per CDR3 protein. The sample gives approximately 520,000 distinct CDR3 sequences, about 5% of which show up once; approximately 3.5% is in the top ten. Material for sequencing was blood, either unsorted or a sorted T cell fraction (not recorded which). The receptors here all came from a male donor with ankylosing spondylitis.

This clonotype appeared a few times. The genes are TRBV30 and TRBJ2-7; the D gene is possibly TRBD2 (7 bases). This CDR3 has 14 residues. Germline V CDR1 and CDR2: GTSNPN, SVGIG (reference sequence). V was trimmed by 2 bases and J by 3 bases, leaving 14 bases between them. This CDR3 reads CAWSRGGDIYEQYF. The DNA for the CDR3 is TGTGCCTGGAGTCGCGGGGGCGATATCTACGAGCAGTACTTC. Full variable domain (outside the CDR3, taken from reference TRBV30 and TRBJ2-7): SQTIHQWPATLVQPVGSPLSLECTVEGTSNPNLYWYRQAAGRGLQLLFYSVGIGQISSEVPQNLSASRPQDRQFILSSKKLLLSDSGFYLCAWSRGGDIYEQYFGPGTRLTVT.

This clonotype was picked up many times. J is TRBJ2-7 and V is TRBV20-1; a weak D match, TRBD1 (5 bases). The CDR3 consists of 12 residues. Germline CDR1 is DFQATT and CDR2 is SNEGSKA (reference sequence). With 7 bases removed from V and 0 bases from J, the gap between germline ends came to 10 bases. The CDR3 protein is CSVFDSSYEQYF. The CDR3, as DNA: TGCAGTGTTTTCGACAGCTCCTACGAGCAGTACTTC.

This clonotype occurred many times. CDR3 in amino acids: CASRLTGGRGDTQYF. The CDR3 nucleotides are TGTGCCAGCAGGCTCACAGGGGGCAGGGGAGATACGCAGTATTTT. The chain carries TRBV6-2 or TRBV6-3 and TRBJ2-3; 9 positions agree with TRBD1. Germline V gene data show CDR1 as MNHEY and CDR2 as SVGEGT. The CDR3 loop spans 15 amino acids. The ends lost 6 bases at V and 5 bases at J; junction bases unmatched: 9.

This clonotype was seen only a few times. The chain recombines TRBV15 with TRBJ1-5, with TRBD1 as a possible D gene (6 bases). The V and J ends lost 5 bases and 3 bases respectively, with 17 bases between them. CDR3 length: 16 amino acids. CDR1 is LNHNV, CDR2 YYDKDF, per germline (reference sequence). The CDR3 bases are TGTGCCACCAGCCCTACTTTGGGGGGGCTCAATCAGCCCCAGCATTTT. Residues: CATSPTLGGLNQPQHF. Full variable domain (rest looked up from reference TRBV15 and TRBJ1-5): DAMVIQNPRYQVTQFGKPVTLSCSQTLNHNVMYWYQQKSSQAPKLLFHYYDKDFNNEADTPDNFQSRRPNTSFCFLDIRSPGLGDTAMYLCATSPTLGGLNQPQHFGDGTRLSIL.

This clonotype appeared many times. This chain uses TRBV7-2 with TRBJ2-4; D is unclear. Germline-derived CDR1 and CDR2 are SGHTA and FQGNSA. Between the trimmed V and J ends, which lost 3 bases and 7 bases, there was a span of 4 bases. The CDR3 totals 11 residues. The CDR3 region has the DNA TGTGCCAGCAGCTTGCGGAACATTCAGTACTTC. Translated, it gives CASSLRNIQYF.

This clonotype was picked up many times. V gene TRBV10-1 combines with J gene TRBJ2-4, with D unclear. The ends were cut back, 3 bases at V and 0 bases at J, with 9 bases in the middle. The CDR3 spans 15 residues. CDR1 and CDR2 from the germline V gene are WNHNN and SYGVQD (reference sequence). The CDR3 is CASSDGPIAKNIQYF. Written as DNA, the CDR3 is TGCGCCAGCAGTGACGGACCCATAGCCAAAAACATTCAGTACTTC.

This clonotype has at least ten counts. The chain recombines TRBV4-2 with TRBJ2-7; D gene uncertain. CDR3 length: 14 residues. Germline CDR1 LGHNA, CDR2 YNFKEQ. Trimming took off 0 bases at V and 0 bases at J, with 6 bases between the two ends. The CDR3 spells CASSQEPYSYEQYF. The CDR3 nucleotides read TGTGCCAGCAGCCAAGAGCCGTACTCCTACGAGCAGTACTTC.

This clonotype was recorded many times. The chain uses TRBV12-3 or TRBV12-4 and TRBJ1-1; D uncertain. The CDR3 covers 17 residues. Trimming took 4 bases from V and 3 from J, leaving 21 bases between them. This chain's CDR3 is CASSWRWGISPDTEAFF. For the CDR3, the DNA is TGTGCCAGCAGTTGGAGGTGGGGAATCAGCCCGGACACTGAAGCTTTCTTT.

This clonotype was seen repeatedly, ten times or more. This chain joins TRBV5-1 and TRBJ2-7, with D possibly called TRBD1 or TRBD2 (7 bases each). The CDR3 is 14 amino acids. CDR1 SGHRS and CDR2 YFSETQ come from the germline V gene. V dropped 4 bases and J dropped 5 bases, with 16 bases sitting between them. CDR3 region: CASSPQPGGDEQYF. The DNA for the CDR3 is TGCGCCAGCAGCCCGCAACCAGGGGGGGACGAGCAGTACTTC.

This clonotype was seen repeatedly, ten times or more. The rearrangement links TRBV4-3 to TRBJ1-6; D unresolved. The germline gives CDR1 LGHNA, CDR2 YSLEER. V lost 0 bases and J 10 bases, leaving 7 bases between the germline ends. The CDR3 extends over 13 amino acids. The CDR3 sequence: CASSQELGSPLHF. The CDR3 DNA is TGCGCCAGCAGCCAAGAGTTAGGCTCACCCCTCCACTTT.

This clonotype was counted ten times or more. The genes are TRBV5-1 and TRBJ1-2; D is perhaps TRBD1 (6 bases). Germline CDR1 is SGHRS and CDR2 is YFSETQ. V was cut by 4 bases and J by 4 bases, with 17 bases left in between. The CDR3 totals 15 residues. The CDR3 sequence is CASSPGDRRTYGYTF. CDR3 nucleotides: TGCGCCAGCAGCCCAGGGGACCGACGGACCTATGGCTACACCTTC.

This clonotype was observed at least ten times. The CDR3 DNA follows: TGTGCCAGCAGCTTAGTAAGGTCCCAGGCGGGAGGGCCAGCAGATGAGCAGTTCTTC. Encoded protein: CASSLVRSQAGGPADEQFF. This chain joins TRBV11-2 and TRBJ2-1; TRBD2 aligns across 9 bases. The CDR3 is made up of 19 amino acids. Germline V gene data show CDR1 as SGHAT and CDR2 as FQNNGV. The V segment lost 1 base and the J segment 8 bases; nucleotides outside the gene matches: 18.

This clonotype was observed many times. CDR3 in amino acids: CASSGGTGGVTEAFF. Written as DNA, the CDR3 is TGTGCCAGCAGTGGGGGGACAGGGGGCGTCACTGAAGCTTTCTTT. V and J are TRBV12-3 or TRBV12-4 and TRBJ1-1; TRBD1 matches at 12 bases. This CDR3 contains 15 residues. Unmatched junction bases numbered 5, after V lost 5 bases and J lost 4 bases.

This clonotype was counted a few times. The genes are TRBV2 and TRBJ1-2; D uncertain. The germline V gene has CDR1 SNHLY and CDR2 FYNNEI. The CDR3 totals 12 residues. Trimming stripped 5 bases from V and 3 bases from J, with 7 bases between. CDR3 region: CASSFKHYGYTF. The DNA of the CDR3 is TGTGCCAGCAGTTTTAAACACTATGGCTACACCTTC.

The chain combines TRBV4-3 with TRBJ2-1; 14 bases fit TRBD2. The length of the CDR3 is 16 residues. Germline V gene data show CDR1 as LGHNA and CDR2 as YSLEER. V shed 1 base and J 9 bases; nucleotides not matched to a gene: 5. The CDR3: CASSQGGLAGGPEQFF. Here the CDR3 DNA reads TGCGCCAGCAGCCAAGGCGGACTAGCGGGAGGCCCTGAGCAGTTCTTC.

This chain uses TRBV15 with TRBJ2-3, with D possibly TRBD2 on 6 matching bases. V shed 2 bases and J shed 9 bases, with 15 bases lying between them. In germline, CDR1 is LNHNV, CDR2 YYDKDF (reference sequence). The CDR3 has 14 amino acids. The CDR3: CATSRSGTPRTQYF. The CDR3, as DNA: TGTGCCACCAGCAGATCCGGGACTCCAAGGACGCAGTATTTT.

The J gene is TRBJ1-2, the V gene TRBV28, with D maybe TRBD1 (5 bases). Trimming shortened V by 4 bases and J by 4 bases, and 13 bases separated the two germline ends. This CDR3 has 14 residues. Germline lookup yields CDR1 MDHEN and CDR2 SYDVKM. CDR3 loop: CASSSLGGFYGYTF. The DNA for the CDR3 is TGTGCCAGCAGTTCCCTCGGGGGGTTCTATGGCTACACCTTC.

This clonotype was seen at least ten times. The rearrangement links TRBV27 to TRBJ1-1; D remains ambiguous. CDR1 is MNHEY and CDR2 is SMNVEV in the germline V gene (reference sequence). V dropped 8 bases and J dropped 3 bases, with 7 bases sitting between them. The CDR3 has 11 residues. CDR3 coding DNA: TGTGCCAGCGGTCCGGACACTGAAGCTTTCTTT. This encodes CASGPDTEAFF.

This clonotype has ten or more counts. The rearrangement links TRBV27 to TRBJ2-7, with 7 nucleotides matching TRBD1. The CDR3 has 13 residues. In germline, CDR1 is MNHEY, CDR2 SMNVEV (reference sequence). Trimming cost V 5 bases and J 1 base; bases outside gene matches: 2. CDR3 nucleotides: TGTGCCAGCAGTCGACAGGGTTCCTACGAGCAGTACTTC. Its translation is CASSRQGSYEQYF.

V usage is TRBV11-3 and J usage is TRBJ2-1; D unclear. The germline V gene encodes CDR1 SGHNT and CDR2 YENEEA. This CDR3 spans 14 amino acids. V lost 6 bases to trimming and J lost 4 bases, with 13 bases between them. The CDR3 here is CASSRQNLYNEQFF. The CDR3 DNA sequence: TGTGCCAGCAGTCGCCAGAACCTGTACAATGAGCAGTTCTTC.

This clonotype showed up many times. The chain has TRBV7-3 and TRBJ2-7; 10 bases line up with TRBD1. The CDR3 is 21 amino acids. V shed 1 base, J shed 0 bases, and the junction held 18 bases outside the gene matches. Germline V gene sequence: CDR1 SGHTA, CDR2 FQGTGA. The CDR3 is CASSLIPTGWTGGGSSYEQYF. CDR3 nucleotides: TGTGCCAGCAGCTTAATCCCCACAGGTTGGACAGGGGGTGGGAGCTCCTACGAGCAGTACTTC.

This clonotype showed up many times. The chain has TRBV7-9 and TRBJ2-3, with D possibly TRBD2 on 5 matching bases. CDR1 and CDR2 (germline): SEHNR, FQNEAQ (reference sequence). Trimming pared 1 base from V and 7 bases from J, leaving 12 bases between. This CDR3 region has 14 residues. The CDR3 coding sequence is TGTGCCAGCAGCTTAGGTTCCAGAGGGTATACGCAGTATTTT. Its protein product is CASSLGSRGYTQYF. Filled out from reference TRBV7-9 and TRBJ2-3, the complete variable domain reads DTGVSQNPRHKITKRGQNVTFRCDPISEHNRLYWYRQTLGQGPEFLTYFQNEAQLEKSRLLSDRFSAERPKGSFSTLEIQRTEQGDSAMYLCASSLGSRGYTQYFGPGTRLTVL.

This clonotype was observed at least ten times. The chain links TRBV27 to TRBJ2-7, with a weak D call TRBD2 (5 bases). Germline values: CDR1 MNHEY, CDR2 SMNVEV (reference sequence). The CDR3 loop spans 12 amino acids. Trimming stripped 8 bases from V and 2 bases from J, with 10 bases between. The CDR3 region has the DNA TGTGCCAGCGGTGGAGGCACCTACGAGCAGTACTTC. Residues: CASGGGTYEQYF.

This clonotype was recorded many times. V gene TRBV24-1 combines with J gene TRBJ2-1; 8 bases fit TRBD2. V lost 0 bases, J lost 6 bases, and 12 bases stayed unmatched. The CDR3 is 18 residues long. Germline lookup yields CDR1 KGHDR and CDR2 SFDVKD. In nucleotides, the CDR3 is TGTGCCACCAGTGATTTGGGTGGTAGCGGGACTGAGTTCAATGAGCAGTTCTTC. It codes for CATSDLGGSGTEFNEQFF.

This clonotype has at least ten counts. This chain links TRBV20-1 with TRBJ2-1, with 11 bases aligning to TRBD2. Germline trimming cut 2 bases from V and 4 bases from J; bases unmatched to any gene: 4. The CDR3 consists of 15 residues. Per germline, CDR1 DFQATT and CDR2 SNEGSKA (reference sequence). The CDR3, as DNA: TGCAGTGCTAGAAGGGGGACTAGCGGATACAATGAGCAGTTCTTC. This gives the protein CSARRGTSGYNEQFF.

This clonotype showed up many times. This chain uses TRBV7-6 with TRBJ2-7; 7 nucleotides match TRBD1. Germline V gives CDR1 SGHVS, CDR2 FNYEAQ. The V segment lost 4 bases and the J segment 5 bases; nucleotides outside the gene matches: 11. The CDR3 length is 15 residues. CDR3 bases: TGTGCCAGCAGCTCTACAGGGGATGTCTTGAACGAGCAGTACTTC. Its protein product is CASSSTGDVLNEQYF.

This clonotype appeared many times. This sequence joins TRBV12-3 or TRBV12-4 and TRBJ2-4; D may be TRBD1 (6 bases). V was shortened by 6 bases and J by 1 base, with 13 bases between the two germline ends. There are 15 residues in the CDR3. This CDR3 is CASSPQGNAKNIQYF. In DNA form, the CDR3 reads TGTGCCAGCAGCCCCCAGGGGAACGCCAAAAACATTCAGTACTTC.